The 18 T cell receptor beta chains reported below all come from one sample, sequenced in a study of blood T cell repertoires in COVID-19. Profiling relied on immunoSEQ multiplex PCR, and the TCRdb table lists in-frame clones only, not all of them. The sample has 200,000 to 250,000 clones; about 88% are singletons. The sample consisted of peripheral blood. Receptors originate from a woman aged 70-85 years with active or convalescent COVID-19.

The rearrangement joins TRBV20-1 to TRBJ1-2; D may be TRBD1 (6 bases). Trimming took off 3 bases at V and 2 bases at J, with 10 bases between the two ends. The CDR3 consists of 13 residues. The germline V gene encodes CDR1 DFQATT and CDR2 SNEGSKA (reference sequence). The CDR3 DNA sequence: TGCAGTGCTAGTGGACAGCAAAACTATGGCTACACCTTC. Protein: CSASGQQNYGYTF.

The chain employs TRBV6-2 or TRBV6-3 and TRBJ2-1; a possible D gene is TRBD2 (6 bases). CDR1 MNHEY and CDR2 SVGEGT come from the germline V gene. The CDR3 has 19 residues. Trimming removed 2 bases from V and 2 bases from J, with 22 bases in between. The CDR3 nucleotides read TGTGCCAGCAGTTACCCCCCGGGGAGGCGAGTTTCAACCTACAATGAGCAGTTCTTC. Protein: CASSYPPGRRVSTYNEQFF.

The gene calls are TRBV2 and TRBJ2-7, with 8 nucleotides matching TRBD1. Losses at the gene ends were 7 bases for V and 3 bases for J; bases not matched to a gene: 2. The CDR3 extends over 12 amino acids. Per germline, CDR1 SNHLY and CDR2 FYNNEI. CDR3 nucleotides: TGTGCCAGCAACAGGGGGAGCTACGAGCAGTACTTC. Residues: CASNRGSYEQYF.

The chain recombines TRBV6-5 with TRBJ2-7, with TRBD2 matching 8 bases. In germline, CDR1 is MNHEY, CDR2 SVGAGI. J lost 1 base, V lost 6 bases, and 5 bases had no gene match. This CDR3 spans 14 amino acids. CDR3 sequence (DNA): TGTGCCAGCAGCATAGCGGGGCGGTCCTACGAGCAGTACTTC. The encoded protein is CASSIAGRSYEQYF.

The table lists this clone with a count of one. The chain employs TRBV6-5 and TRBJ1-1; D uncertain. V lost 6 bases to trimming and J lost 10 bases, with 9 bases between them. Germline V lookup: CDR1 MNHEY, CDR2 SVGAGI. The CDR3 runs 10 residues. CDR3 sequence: CASSREGAFF. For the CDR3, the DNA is TGTGCCAGCAGCCGAGAGGGAGCTTTCTTT.

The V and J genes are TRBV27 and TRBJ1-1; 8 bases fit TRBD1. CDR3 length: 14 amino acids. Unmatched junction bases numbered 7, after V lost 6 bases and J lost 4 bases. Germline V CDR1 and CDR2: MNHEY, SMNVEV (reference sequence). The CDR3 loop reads CASRMGQVFTEAFF. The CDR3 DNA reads TGTGCCAGCAGAATGGGACAGGTCTTCACTGAAGCTTTCTTT.

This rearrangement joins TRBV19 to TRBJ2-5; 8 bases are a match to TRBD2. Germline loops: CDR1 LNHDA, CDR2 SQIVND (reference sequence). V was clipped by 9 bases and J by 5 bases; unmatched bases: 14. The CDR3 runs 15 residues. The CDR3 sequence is CASRIAPGGRETQYF. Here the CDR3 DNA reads TGTGCCAGCCGGATAGCCCCGGGGGGGAGGGAGACCCAGTACTTC.

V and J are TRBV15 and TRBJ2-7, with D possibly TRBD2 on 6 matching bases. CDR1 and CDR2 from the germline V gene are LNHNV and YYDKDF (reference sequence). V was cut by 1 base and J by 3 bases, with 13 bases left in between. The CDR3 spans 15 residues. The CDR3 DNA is TGTGCCACCAGCAGAGGGGGAGGAGGGAACTACGAGCAGTACTTC. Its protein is CATSRGGGGNYEQYF.

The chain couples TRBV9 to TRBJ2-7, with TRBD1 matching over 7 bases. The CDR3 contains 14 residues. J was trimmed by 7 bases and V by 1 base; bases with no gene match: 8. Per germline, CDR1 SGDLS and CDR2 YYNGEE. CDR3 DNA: TGTGCCAGCAGCGTATGGGACAGAGAGGAGGAGCAGTACTTC. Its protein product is CASSVWDREEEQYF.

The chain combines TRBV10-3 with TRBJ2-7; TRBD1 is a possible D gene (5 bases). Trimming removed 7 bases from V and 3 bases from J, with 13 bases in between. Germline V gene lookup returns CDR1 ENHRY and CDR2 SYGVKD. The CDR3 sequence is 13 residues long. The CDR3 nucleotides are TGTGCCATCACAGGGTCCCAGGACTACGAGCAGTACTTC. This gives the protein CAITGSQDYEQYF.

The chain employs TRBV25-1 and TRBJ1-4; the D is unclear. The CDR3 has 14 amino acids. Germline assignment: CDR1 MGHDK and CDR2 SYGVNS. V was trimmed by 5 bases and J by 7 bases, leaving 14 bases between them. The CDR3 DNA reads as TGTGCCAGCAGTTCCCCAGGTAGTCTTGAAAAACTGTTTTTT. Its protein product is CASSSPGSLEKLFF.

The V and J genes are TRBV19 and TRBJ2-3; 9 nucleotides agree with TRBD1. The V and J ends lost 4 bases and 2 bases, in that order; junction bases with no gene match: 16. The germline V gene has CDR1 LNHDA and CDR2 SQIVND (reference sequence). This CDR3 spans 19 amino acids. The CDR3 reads CASSTGQGGGPGYTDTQYF. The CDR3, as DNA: TGTGCCAGTAGTACGGGACAGGGAGGGGGGCCTGGATACACAGATACGCAGTATTTT.

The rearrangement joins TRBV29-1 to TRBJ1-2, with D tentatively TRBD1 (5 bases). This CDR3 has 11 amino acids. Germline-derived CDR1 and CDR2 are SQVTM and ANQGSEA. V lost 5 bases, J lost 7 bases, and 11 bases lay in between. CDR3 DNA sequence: TGCAGCGTTCGCAGGGAAGCTGGCTACACCTTC. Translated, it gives CSVRREAGYTF.

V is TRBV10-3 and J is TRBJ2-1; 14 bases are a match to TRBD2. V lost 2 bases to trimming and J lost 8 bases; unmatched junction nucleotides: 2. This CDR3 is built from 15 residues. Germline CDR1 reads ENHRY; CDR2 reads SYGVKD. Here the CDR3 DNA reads TGTGCCATCAGTGAGGGGACTAGCGGGGGTGATGAGCAGTTCTTC. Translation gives CAISEGTSGGDEQFF.

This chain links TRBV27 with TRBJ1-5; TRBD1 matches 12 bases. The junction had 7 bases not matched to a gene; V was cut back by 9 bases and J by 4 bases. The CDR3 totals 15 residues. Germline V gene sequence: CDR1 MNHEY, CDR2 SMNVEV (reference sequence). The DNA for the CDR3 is TGTGCCAGATGGCCGGGACAGGGGGCTAATCAGCCCCAGCATTTT. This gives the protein CARWPGQGANQPQHF.

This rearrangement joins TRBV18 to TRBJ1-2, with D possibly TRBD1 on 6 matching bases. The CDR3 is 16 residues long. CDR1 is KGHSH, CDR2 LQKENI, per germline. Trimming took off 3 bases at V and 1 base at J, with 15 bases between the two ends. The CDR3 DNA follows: TGTGCCAGCTCACCCCCCGACAGGACCCGTAACTATGGCTACACCTTC. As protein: CASSPPDRTRNYGYTF.

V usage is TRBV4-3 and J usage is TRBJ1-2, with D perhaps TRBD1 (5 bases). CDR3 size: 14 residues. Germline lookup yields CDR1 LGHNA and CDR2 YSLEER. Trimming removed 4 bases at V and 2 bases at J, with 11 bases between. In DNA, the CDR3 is TGCGCCAGCAGCCCGGGGGGAACAAACTATGGCTACACCTTC. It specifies CASSPGGTNYGYTF.

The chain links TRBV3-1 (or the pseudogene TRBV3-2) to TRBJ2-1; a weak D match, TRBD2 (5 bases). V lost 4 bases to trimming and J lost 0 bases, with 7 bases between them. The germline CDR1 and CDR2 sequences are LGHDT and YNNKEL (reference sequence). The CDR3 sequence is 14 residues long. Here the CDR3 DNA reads TGTGCCAGCAGCCTCGGGGTCTCCTACAATGAGCAGTTCTTC. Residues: CASSLGVSYNEQFF.